This T cell receptor beta chain was captured in a study of T cells in Graves' hyperthyroidism and ophthalmopathy. Points from the study as a whole: In blood, most of the thyroid clonotypes expanded above 0.001 were also present.

For this clonotype: Its antigen remains unidentified.

The TCR beta CDR3 regions underwent amplification using RNA transcripts as the source. The TCR CDR3 first-round RT-PCR relied on the HTBI primer set. MiXCR, run by TCRdb on the multiplex PCR reads, gives a single entry per CDR3 protein. The sample has 300,000 to 350,000 distinct CDR3 sequences; 15% to 20% are singletons. The TCR comes from a woman in her forties or fifties with Graves' hyperthyroidism. Specimen: blood.

CDR3 loop: CASSLGELSYYEQYV. The CDR3, as DNA: TGTGCCAGCAGCTTAGGGGAGCTCAGCTACTACGAGCAGTACGTC. The chain combines TRBV7-9 with TRBJ2-7; possible D gene TRBD2, 5 bases. Looked up from germline, CDR1 is SEHNR and CDR2 is FQNEAQ (reference sequence). With 1 base removed from V and 3 bases from J, the gap between germline ends came to 13 bases. CDR3 size: 15 residues.